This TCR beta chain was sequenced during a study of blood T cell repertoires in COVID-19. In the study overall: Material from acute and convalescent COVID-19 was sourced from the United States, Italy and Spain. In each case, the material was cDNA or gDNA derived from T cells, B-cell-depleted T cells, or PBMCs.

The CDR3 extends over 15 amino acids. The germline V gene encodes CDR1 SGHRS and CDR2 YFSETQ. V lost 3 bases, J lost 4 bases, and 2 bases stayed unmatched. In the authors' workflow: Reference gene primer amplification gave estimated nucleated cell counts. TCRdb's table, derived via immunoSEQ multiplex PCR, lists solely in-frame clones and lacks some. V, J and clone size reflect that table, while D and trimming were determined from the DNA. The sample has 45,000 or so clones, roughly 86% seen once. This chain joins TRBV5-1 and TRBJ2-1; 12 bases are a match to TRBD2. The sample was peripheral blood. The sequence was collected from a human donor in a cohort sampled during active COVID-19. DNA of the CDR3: TGCGCCAGCAGCTCTCTAGCGGGGGGGTACAATGAGCAGTTCTTC. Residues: CASSSLAGGYNEQFF.